Shown below are 18 T cell receptor beta chains from a single sample sequenced in a study of technical replicates of blood from a few donors. Using immunoSEQ multiplex PCR, the repertoire was profiled, and TCRdb retains in-frame clones only, with some absent. Of 85,000 to 100,000 clones listed, 90% to 97% are singletons. The specimen sequenced was T cells isolated from PBMCs. These TCRs come from a human donor in good health.

The chain has TRBV4-1 and TRBJ2-3; TRBD2 matches 13 bases. CDR3 size: 18 residues. Losses at the gene ends were 0 bases for V and 2 bases for J; bases not matched to a gene: 5. Germline V gene sequence: CDR1 MGHRA, CDR2 YSYEKL. Written as DNA, the CDR3 is TGCGCCAGCAGCCAAGATTTGGGACTAGCGGGACCCACAGATACGCAGTATTTT. Translation gives CASSQDLGLAGPTDTQYF.

The chain combines TRBV4-1 with TRBJ2-2; D call uncertain. V lost 6 bases and J lost 1, with 3 bases in between. The germline gives CDR1 MGHRA, CDR2 YSYEKL. The CDR3 length is 12 residues. The CDR3 protein is CASSKNTGELFF. CDR3 DNA sequence: TGCGCCAGCAGTAAGAACACCGGGGAGCTGTTTTTT.

V and J are TRBV5-1 and TRBJ1-3; D gene uncertain. CDR1 is SGHRS, CDR2 YFSETQ, per germline. The V and J ends lost 0 bases and 9 bases respectively, with 10 bases between them. The CDR3 loop spans 13 amino acids. CDR3 residues: CASSLAARSTIYF. The DNA of the CDR3 is TGCGCCAGCAGCTTGGCCGCTAGATCCACCATATATTTT.

The V and J genes are TRBV27 and TRBJ1-1; possible D gene TRBD1, 5 bases. This CDR3 has 14 amino acids. With 6 bases removed from V and 1 base from J, the gap between germline ends came to 12 bases. Germline CDR1 reads MNHEY; CDR2 reads SMNVEV (reference sequence). This CDR3 is CASSRLQGNTEAFF. CDR3 nucleotide sequence: TGTGCCAGCAGCCGTTTGCAGGGGAACACTGAAGCTTTCTTT.

The chain employs TRBV19 and TRBJ2-1, with 8 bases identical to TRBD1. V lost 6 bases, J lost 10 bases, and 8 bases stayed unmatched. The CDR3 runs 13 residues. Germline CDR1 is LNHDA and CDR2 is SQIVND (reference sequence). CDR3 amino acids: CASSGQGRGEQFF. CDR3 DNA: TGTGCCAGTAGCGGACAGGGCCGGGGAGAGCAGTTCTTC.

The CDR3 nucleotides are TGTGCCAGCAGCCGGCGACAGGGGATAACTGAAGCTTTCTTT. It is translated as CASSRRQGITEAFF. This chain links TRBV5-5 with TRBJ1-1, with 8 bases lining up with TRBD1. Unmatched junction bases numbered 7, after V lost 4 bases and J lost 5 bases. The length of the CDR3 is 14 residues. CDR1 and CDR2 from the germline V gene are SGHKS and YYEKEE (reference sequence).

The chain uses TRBV7-2 and TRBJ2-1, with a tentative D call TRBD2 (6 bases). The V gene's germline CDR1 is SGHTA and CDR2 FQGNSA. CDR3 size: 13 residues. V gave up 1 base and J gave up 8 bases, with 9 bases separating them. CDR3 DNA sequence: TGTGCCAGCAGCTTAGGGGGCGGGGATGAGCAGTTCTTC. Translated, it gives CASSLGGGDEQFF.

The CDR3 DNA reads as TGTGCCACCGACAGCAATGAGCAGTTCTTC. It encodes CATDSNEQFF. This chain uses TRBV2 with TRBJ2-1, with D tentatively TRBD1 (5 bases). Trimming pared 10 bases from V and 6 bases from J, leaving 7 bases between. Germline lookup yields CDR1 SNHLY and CDR2 FYNNEI. The CDR3 runs 10 residues.

The chain carries TRBV21-1 and TRBJ2-7; the D call TRBD2 from the table was never checked on the DNA. TRBV21-1 is a pseudogene segment. The CDR3 runs 14 residues. The CDR3 loop reads CASSKDAGGHEQYF. CDR3 nucleotide sequence: TGTGCCAGCAGCAAAGATGCCGGAGGCCACGAGCAGTACTTC.

The chain is built from TRBV27 and TRBJ2-5; D is possibly TRBD2 (6 bases). Per the germline V gene, CDR1 is MNHEY and CDR2 is SMNVEV (reference sequence). V was trimmed by 2 bases and J by 1 base, leaving 11 bases between them. CDR3 length: 15 residues. The CDR3 spells CASSLRGTPQETQYF. DNA for the CDR3: TGTGCCAGCAGTTTACGGGGGACCCCCCAAGAGACCCAGTACTTC.

The chain joins TRBV6-1 to TRBJ2-3; D is undetermined. The CDR3 loop spans 15 amino acids. Per germline, CDR1 MNHNS and CDR2 SASEGT. The V gene lost 2 bases and the J gene lost 6 bases, with 15 bases spanning the gap. The CDR3 spells CASSEIPAASDTQYF. CDR3 nucleotide sequence: TGTGCCAGCAGTGAAATACCGGCGGCGAGTGATACGCAGTATTTT.

The V and J genes are TRBV28 and TRBJ1-5, with D perhaps TRBD1 (6 bases). This CDR3 comprises 13 residues. CDR1 and CDR2 (germline): MDHEN, SYDVKM. The ends were cut back, 5 bases at V and 2 bases at J, with 7 bases in the middle. The CDR3 coding sequence is TGTGCCAGCAGTCGACAGGGCAATCAGCCCCAGCATTTT. It is translated as CASSRQGNQPQHF.

The chain has TRBV28 and TRBJ2-5; 9 bases agree with TRBD2. Per germline, CDR1 MDHEN and CDR2 SYDVKM. CDR3 size: 17 residues. J lost 3 bases, V lost 3 bases, and 11 bases had no gene match. The CDR3 coding sequence is TGTGCCAGCAGTTTGAAGGTAGCGGGAGTTATCGAAGAGACCCAGTACTTC. Translation: CASSLKVAGVIEETQYF.

DNA for the CDR3: TGTGCCAGCAGTTTGGGACAGGGTGGCAATCAGCCCCAGCATTTT. This encodes CASSLGQGGNQPQHF. The V gene is TRBV6-5, the J gene TRBJ1-5; TRBD1 matches at 9 bases. This CDR3 is 15 amino acids long. CDR1 MNHEY and CDR2 SVGAGI come from the germline V gene. J gave up 2 bases and V 4 bases, and 3 bases lay outside the gene matches.

The gene calls are TRBV2 and TRBJ1-2; 12 bases agree with TRBD1. V lost 8 bases and J lost 6; bases outside the gene matches: 1. The CDR3 is made up of 12 amino acids. Germline loops: CDR1 SNHLY, CDR2 FYNNEI. In nucleotides, the CDR3 is TGTGCCAGCGGGGACAGGGGGCATGGCTACACCTTC. Translating it yields CASGDRGHGYTF.

This chain joins TRBV11-3 and TRBJ1-6; 10 bases match TRBD1. With V trimmed by 3 bases and J by 8 bases, 7 bases remained unmatched. The CDR3 has 16 residues. Germline values: CDR1 SGHNT, CDR2 YENEEA. CDR3 sequence: CASSFGTGDFYSPLHF. The CDR3 DNA sequence: TGTGCCAGCAGCTTTGGGACAGGGGATTTTTATTCACCCCTCCACTTT.

This sequence joins TRBV9 and TRBJ2-7; 8 nucleotides agree with TRBD1. There are 15 residues in the CDR3. The germline gives CDR1 SGDLS, CDR2 YYNGEE. Unmatched junction bases numbered 9, after V lost 0 bases and J lost 7 bases. The CDR3: CASSVGRGQGGEQYF. CDR3 coding DNA: TGTGCCAGCAGCGTAGGAAGAGGACAGGGTGGAGAGCAGTACTTC.

DNA of the CDR3: TGCGCCAGCAGCTTGACAGGGGATTCACCCCTCCACTTT. Protein sequence: CASSLTGDSPLHF. This chain links TRBV5-1 with TRBJ1-6, with TRBD1 matching 7 bases. Germline values: CDR1 SGHRS, CDR2 YFSETQ. The junction had 0 bases not matched to a gene; V was cut back by 1 base and J by 8 bases. This CDR3 is built from 13 residues.